The 11 T cell receptor beta chains below were found in one sample sequenced in a study of human CD8 memory T cell subsets. It was UMI-labeled 5' RACE by which the TCR beta libraries were made. TCRdb re-called the 5' RACE reads and catalogs CDR3 proteins one per entry, DNA excluded. Its listing shows approximately 3,100 distinct CDR3 sequences. The source material was CD8+ T cells from PBMCs. These receptors were collected from a human donor in good health.

V usage is TRBV28 and J usage is TRBJ2-7; TCRdb designates TRBD2, a call that cannot be tested without DNA. Per germline, CDR1 MDHEN and CDR2 SYDVKM. CDR3 length: 15 amino acids. CDR3 sequence: CATEGVGPYPYEQYF. Looking up the rest from reference TRBV28 and TRBJ2-7 gives the full variable domain: DVKVTQSSRYLVKRTGEKVFLECVQDMDHENMFWYRQDPGLGLRLIYFSYDVKMKEKGDIPEGYSVSREKKERFSLILESASTNQTSMYLCATEGVGPYPYEQYFGPGTRLTVT.

This clonotype registers medium-sized by frequency. CDR3 amino acids: CASRLPGVNTEAFF. The J gene is TRBJ1-1, the V gene TRBV28. Germline V gene sequence: CDR1 MDHEN, CDR2 SYDVKM. The CDR3 consists of 14 residues.

According to its frequency, this clonotype is medium-sized. This chain links TRBV4-1 with TRBJ1-1. Germline V CDR1 and CDR2: MGHRA, YSYEKL. The CDR3 runs to 14 residues. This CDR3 is CASSQPGKDTEAFF.

The rearrangement links TRBV5-4 to TRBJ2-1. The CDR3 has 12 residues. Germline CDR1 reads SGHNT; CDR2 reads YYREEE (reference sequence). The CDR3 loop reads CASSLEEFEQFF.

This rearrangement joins TRBV23-1 to TRBJ1-1; TCRdb's D call of TRBD1 is untestable without DNA. TRBV23-1 is given ORF status, its function remaining uncertain. The CDR3 is made up of 16 amino acids. CDR3 in amino acids: CASSQSEQGAWTEAFF.

This clonotype registers medium-sized by frequency. V usage is TRBV10-3 and J usage is TRBJ2-3; TCRdb lists TRBD2, though no DNA is available to test this call. Germline CDR1 reads ENHRY; CDR2 reads SYGVKD. The CDR3 is 20 amino acids. The CDR3 loop is CAISEPIGGRRLAPTDTQYF.

This clonotype is labeled medium-sized (0.01 to 0.1%) based on frequency. The CDR3 region is CATSGPTDEQYF. This rearrangement joins TRBV15 to TRBJ2-7; the TRBD2 assignment by TCRdb is unverifiable without DNA. This CDR3 region has 12 residues. The germline V gene has CDR1 LNHNV and CDR2 YYDKDF (reference sequence).

Frequency places this clonotype as medium-sized. The chain uses TRBV28 and TRBJ1-5; the D call of TRBD1 rests on TCRdb alone, since no DNA is present to check it. This CDR3 region has 14 residues. Germline V gene lookup returns CDR1 MDHEN and CDR2 SYDVKM. CDR3: CASSSDRDNQPQHF.

Frequency places this clonotype as medium-sized. This sequence joins TRBV12-3 or TRBV12-4 and TRBJ2-1. This CDR3 spans 12 amino acids. CDR3 sequence reads: CASSFAVHEQFF.

The V gene is TRBV10-3, the J gene TRBJ1-5; with no DNA, the TCRdb D assignment of TRBD1 cannot be verified. This CDR3 contains 14 residues. Per germline, CDR1 ENHRY and CDR2 SYGVKD. The CDR3 spells CATWTGARNQPQHF.

This chain links TRBV19 with TRBJ2-1. The CDR3 extends over 13 amino acids. Germline V CDR1 and CDR2: LNHDA, SQIVND (reference sequence). CDR3 protein: CASSIPPHNEQFF.